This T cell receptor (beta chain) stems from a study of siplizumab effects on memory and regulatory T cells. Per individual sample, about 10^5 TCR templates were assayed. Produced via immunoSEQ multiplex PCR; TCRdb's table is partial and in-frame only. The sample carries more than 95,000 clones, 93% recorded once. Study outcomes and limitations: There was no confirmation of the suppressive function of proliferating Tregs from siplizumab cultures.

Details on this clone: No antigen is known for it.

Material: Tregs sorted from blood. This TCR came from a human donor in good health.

DNA for the CDR3: TGTGCCAGCAGCCCCGCCCGCGGGCTCTACAATGAGCAGTTCTTC. Translated: CASSPARGLYNEQFF. The chain joins TRBV5-4 to TRBJ2-1; D may be TRBD2 (5 bases). Trimming left V 4 bases short and J 3 bases short, with 14 bases between. CDR1 and CDR2 from the germline V gene are SGHNT and YYREEE (reference sequence). The CDR3 runs 15 residues. The whole variable domain, remainder taken from reference TRBV5-4 and TRBJ2-1, is ETGVTQSPTHLIKTRGQQVTLRCSSQSGHNTVSWYQQALGQGPQFIFQYYREEENGRGNFPPRFSGLQFPNYSSELNVNALELDDSALYLCASSPARGLYNEQFFGPGTRLTVL.